A single sample gave rise to the 23 T cell receptor beta chains below, sequenced in a study of blood T cell repertoires in COVID-19. The assay was immunoSEQ multiplex PCR, and TCRdb's table has in-frame clones only and misses some. The table records 90,000 to 110,000 clones, around three quarters of them present only once. The sequencing sample was made of peripheral blood. All receptors come from a human donor in a cohort sampled during active or convalescent COVID-19.

This rearrangement joins TRBV6-5 to TRBJ2-7; TRBD2 is a possible D gene (5 bases). The CDR3 length is 13 residues. Germline loops: CDR1 MNHEY, CDR2 SVGAGI. Trimming removed 6 bases at V and 2 bases at J, with 11 bases between. As DNA, the CDR3 is TGTGCCAGCAGGCCAACTAGTACCTACGAGCAGTACTTC. Translated: CASRPTSTYEQYF.

The chain carries TRBV9 and TRBJ1-2, with 7 bases that match TRBD1. Germline values: CDR1 SGDLS, CDR2 YYNGEE. The trim removed 0 bases at V and 8 bases at J, leaving 7 bases unmatched. This CDR3 is 14 amino acids long. The DNA of the CDR3 is TGTGCCAGCAGCGTAGCCTACAGGGGAGTGGGCTACACCTTC. Its protein product is CASSVAYRGVGYTF. The variable domain in full, with the rest retrieved from reference TRBV9 and TRBJ1-2, is DSGVTQTPKHLITATGQRVTLRCSPRSGDLSVYWYQQSLDQGLQFLIQYYNGEERAKGNILERFSAQQFPDLHSELNLSSLELGDSALYFCASSVAYRGVGYTFGSGTRLTVV.

The rearrangement uses TRBV18 and TRBJ1-3; 7 positions agree with TRBD1. This CDR3 is built from 14 residues. Germline CDR1 and CDR2: KGHSH and LQKENI. Germline trimming cut 4 bases from V and 1 base from J; bases unmatched to any gene: 1. CDR3 DNA: TGTGCCAGCTCACGACAGGGTTCTGGAAACACCATATATTTT. Translation: CASSRQGSGNTIYF.

This clone was seen a few times. This chain uses TRBV7-8 with TRBJ1-6; D not certain. Trimming cost V 9 bases and J 6 bases, with 21 bases left between them. This CDR3 is 16 amino acids long. CDR1 SGHVS and CDR2 FQNEAQ come from the germline V gene. CDR3 sequence reads: CASLASSGGFNSPLHF. The CDR3 nucleotides read TGTGCCAGTCTAGCTTCGTCGGGTGGCTTTAATTCACCCCTCCACTTT.

Regarding this clone: A junction boundary mismatches the germline segment, possibly from a read error. CDR3 DNA sequence: TGTGCCAGCAGTCGATTCGGTACTAGCGGGTGGTCCTCCGAGCAGTACTTC. Translated, it gives CASSRFGTSGWSSEQYF. The chain is built from TRBV6-6 and TRBJ2-7; 9 bases align to TRBD2. Germline V CDR1 and CDR2: MNHNY, SVGAGI (reference sequence). This CDR3 is 17 amino acids long.

The V and J genes are TRBV2 and TRBJ2-1, with a weak D call TRBD2 (6 bases). CDR3 length equals 11 residues. The V end lost 9 bases, the J end lost 8 bases, and 11 bases lay between the germline ends. Germline V lookup: CDR1 SNHLY, CDR2 FYNNEI. This CDR3 reads CASGRTDEQFF. Written as DNA, the CDR3 is TGTGCCAGTGGGAGGACGGATGAGCAGTTCTTC.

The chain links TRBV5-5 to TRBJ2-7; no clear D. The CDR3 sequence is 13 residues long. Germline values: CDR1 SGHKS, CDR2 YYEKEE (reference sequence). Trimming shortened V by 3 bases and J by 2 bases, and 9 bases separated the two germline ends. DNA of the CDR3: TGTGCCAGCAGCTCGGTCACGACCTACGAGCAGTACTTC. This codes for CASSSVTTYEQYF.

The chain is built from TRBV19 and TRBJ1-2; TRBD1 aligns across 8 bases. The CDR3 runs 16 residues. V dropped 6 bases and J dropped 5; count of bases not matched to a gene: 14. Germline values: CDR1 LNHDA, CDR2 SQIVND (reference sequence). The CDR3, as DNA: TGTGCCAGTAGGTATATGCCGACAGGGGCGAGTTATGGCTACACCTTC. As protein: CASRYMPTGASYGYTF.

The chain carries TRBV28 and TRBJ1-5; 7 bases line up with TRBD1. Losses at the gene ends were 6 bases for V and 7 bases for J; bases not matched to a gene: 6. The CDR3 is 13 residues long. The germline gives CDR1 MDHEN, CDR2 SYDVKM. CDR3 amino acids: CASRQGPSQPQHF. The CDR3 nucleotides are TGTGCCAGCAGACAGGGGCCCAGCCAGCCCCAGCATTTT.

The rearrangement uses TRBV28 and TRBJ1-5; the D is unclear. The CDR3 totals 16 residues. Germline lookup yields CDR1 MDHEN and CDR2 SYDVKM. The germline V and J ends were trimmed by 6 bases and 0 bases, with 15 bases remaining between them. The CDR3 DNA reads TGTGCCAGCAGGGAGGGCGCCCCTTATAGCAATCAGCCCCAGCATTTT. Its translation: CASREGAPYSNQPQHF.

The gene calls are TRBV6-6 and TRBJ1-1, with 7 nucleotides matching TRBD1. In germline, CDR1 is MNHNY, CDR2 SVGAGI (reference sequence). The junction had 6 bases not matched to a gene; V was cut back by 7 bases and J by 10 bases. This CDR3 spans 11 amino acids. CDR3 in amino acids: CASKNKGAAFF. The CDR3 nucleotides are TGTGCCAGCAAAAACAAGGGGGCAGCTTTCTTT.

The rearrangement uses TRBV6-6 and TRBJ1-6, with 7 nucleotides matching TRBD1. V dropped 5 bases and J dropped 7; count of bases not matched to a gene: 5. This CDR3 is 14 amino acids long. CDR1 MNHNY and CDR2 SVGAGI come from the germline V gene (reference sequence). CDR3 residues: CASSNPGQNSPLHF. CDR3 DNA: TGTGCCAGCAGTAATCCGGGACAGAATTCACCCCTCCACTTT.

The chain employs TRBV7-8 and TRBJ1-5, with TRBD1 matching over 9 bases. V was pared by 2 bases and J by 5 bases, with 7 bases of the junction left unmatched. The germline V gene encodes CDR1 SGHVS and CDR2 FQNEAQ. The CDR3 totals 16 residues. In DNA form, the CDR3 reads TGTGCCAGCAGCTTATTTAGGGGACAGGGTTATCAGCCCCAGCATTTT. Amino acids: CASSLFRGQGYQPQHF.

This sequence joins TRBV5-6 and TRBJ1-5; tentative D call: TRBD1 (5 bases). The CDR3 extends over 12 amino acids. Germline assignment: CDR1 SGHDT and CDR2 YYEEEE. With 4 bases removed from V and 8 bases from J, the gap between germline ends came to 10 bases. The CDR3 sequence is CASSVRGEPQHF. CDR3 in DNA: TGTGCCAGCAGCGTACGGGGGGAGCCCCAGCATTTT.

The rearrangement joins TRBV14 to TRBJ1-2, with D tentatively TRBD1 (5 bases). This CDR3 is 13 amino acids long. Germline-derived CDR1 and CDR2 are SGHDN and FVKESK. V lost 2 bases, J lost 4 bases, and 8 bases lay in between. DNA of the CDR3: TGTGCCAGCAGCCAACAGGGCCCCTATGGCTACACCTTC. Protein product: CASSQQGPYGYTF.

V gene TRBV18 combines with J gene TRBJ2-1; D unclear. This CDR3 is 14 amino acids long. CDR1 KGHSH and CDR2 LQKENI come from the germline V gene. V lost 2 bases and J lost 3, with 8 bases in between. The CDR3 DNA reads TGTGCCAGCTCACCAGGCAACAGCTACAATGAGCAGTTCTTC. Encoded protein: CASSPGNSYNEQFF.

V and J are TRBV5-1 and TRBJ1-1, with D perhaps matching TRBD1 (5 bases). Per the germline V gene, CDR1 is SGHRS and CDR2 is YFSETQ. This CDR3 spans 15 amino acids. V lost 0 bases and J lost 1, with 10 bases in between. CDR3 sequence: CASSLVLGENTEAFF. Here the CDR3 DNA reads TGCGCCAGCAGCTTGGTTTTAGGGGAGAACACTGAAGCTTTCTTT.

The V gene is TRBV7-2, the J gene TRBJ2-5, with 8 bases matching TRBD1. Unmatched junction bases numbered 7, after V lost 5 bases and J lost 5 bases. Germline V CDR1 and CDR2: SGHTA, FQGNSA. There are 14 residues in the CDR3. The CDR3 nucleotides read TGTGCCAGCAGCGCACAGGGGGGAGGCGAGACCCAGTACTTC. Translation: CASSAQGGGETQYF.

This sequence joins TRBV9 and TRBJ2-3; TRBD1 might be the D (6 bases). Germline lookup yields CDR1 SGDLS and CDR2 YYNGEE. V dropped 3 bases and J dropped 4 bases, with 21 bases sitting between them. The CDR3 extends over 17 amino acids. CDR3 residues: CASSALPPVGGSDTQYF. CDR3 coding DNA: TGTGCCAGCAGCGCCCTCCCCCCGGTTGGGGGCTCAGATACGCAGTATTTT.

The genes are TRBV12-3 or TRBV12-4 and TRBJ1-5, with TRBD1 as a possible D gene (5 bases). The V end was cut by 9 bases, the J end by 7 bases, with 13 bases between. This CDR3 spans 12 amino acids. The CDR3 here is CASRQGRQPQHF. CDR3 bases: TGTGCCAGTCGTCAGGGAAGGCAGCCCCAGCATTTT.

V usage is TRBV4-3 and J usage is TRBJ1-6; tentatively, D is TRBD1 (5 bases). Germline CDR1 LGHNA, CDR2 YSLEER. V lost 3 bases to trimming and J lost 7 bases, with 19 bases between them. The CDR3 runs 17 residues. The CDR3 region is CASSQRWTPGENSPLHF. The CDR3 DNA sequence: TGCGCCAGCAGCCAGAGATGGACACCCGGAGAAAATTCACCCCTCCACTTT.

The chain joins TRBV7-5 to TRBJ1-4; no DNA check was done on the table's D call, TRBD1. TRBV7-5 corresponds to a pseudogene. The CDR3 runs to 18 residues. The CDR3 sequence: CARSLGRTEVGEEEKLFF. Written as DNA, the CDR3 is TGTGCCAGAAGCTTAGGGAGAACAGAAGTAGGGGAAGAAGAAAAACTGTTTTTT.

The J gene is TRBJ1-5, the V gene TRBV6-6; 7 bases line up with TRBD1. Germline-derived CDR1 and CDR2 are MNHNY and SVGAGI (reference sequence). With V trimmed by 2 bases and J by 1 base, 5 bases remained unmatched. This CDR3 has 16 residues. The CDR3 bases are TGTGCCAGCAGTTACGGGGGACAGAGGAGCAATCAGCCCCAGCATTTT. Its protein is CASSYGGQRSNQPQHF.